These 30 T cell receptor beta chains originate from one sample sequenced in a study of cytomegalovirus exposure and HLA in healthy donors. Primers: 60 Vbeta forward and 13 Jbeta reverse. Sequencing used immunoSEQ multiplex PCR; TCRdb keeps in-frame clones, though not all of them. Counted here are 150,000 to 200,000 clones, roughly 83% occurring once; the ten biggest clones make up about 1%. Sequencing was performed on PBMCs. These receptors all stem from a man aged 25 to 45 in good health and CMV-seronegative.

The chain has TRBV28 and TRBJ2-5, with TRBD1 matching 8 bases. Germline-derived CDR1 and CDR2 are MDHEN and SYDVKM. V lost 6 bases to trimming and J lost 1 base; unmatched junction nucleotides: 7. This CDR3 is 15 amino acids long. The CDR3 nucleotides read TGTGCCAGCAGCGAGCCGGGGACAGGCCAAGAGACCCAGTACTTC. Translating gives CASSEPGTGQETQYF.

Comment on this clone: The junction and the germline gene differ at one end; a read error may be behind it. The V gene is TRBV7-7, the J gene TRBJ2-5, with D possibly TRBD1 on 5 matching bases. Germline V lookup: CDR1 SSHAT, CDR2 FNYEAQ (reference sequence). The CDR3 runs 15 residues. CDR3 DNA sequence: TGTGCTAGCAGCCCAACAAGGGGCGGCCAAGAGACCCAGTACTTC. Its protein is CASSPTRGGQETQYF.

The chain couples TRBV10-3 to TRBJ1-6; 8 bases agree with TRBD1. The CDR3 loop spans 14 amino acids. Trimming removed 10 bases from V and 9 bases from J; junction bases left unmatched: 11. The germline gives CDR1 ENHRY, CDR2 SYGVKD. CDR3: CASGGNRGISPLHF. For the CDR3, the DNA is TGTGCCAGCGGCGGGAACAGGGGGATTTCACCCCTCCACTTT.

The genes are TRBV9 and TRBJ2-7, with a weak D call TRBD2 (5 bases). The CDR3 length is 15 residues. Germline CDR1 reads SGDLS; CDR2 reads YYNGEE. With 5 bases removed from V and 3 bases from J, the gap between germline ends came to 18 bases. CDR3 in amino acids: CASSRELGGNYEQYF. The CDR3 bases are TGTGCCAGCAGTCGTGAGCTTGGAGGTAACTACGAGCAGTACTTC.

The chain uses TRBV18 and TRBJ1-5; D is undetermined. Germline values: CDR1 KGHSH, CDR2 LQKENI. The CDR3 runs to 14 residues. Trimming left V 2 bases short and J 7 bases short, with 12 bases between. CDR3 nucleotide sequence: TGTGCCAGCTCACCATCCGGGGATGGACAGCCCCAGCATTTT. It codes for CASSPSGDGQPQHF.

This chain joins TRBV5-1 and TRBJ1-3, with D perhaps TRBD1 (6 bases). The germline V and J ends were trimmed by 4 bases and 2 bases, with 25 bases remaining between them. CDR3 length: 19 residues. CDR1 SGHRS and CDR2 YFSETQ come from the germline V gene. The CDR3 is CASSTRPGQLSPTGNTIYF. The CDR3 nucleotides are TGCGCCAGCAGCACACGCCCGGGACAACTAAGCCCAACTGGAAACACCATATATTTT.

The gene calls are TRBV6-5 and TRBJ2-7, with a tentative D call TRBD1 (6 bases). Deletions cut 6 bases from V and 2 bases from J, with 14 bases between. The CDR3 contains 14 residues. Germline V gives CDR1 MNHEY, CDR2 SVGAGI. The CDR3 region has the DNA TGTGCCAGCAGCCGCCCGGGACAACCCTACGAGCAGTACTTC. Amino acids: CASSRPGQPYEQYF.

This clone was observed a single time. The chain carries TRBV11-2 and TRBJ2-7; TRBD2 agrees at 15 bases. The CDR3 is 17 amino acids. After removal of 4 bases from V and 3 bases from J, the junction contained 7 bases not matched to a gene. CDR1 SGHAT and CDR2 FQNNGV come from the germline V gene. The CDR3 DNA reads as TGTGCCAGCAGCTCGGGACTAGCGGGGGGCCTTCTCTACGAGCAGTACTTC. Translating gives CASSSGLAGGLLYEQYF. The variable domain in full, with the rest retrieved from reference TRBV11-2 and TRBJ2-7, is EAGVAQSPRYKIIEKRQSVAFWCNPISGHATLYWYQQILGQGPKLLIQFQNNGVVDDSQLPKDRFSAERLKGVDSTLKIQPAKLEDSAVYLCASSSGLAGGLLYEQYFGPGTRLTVT.

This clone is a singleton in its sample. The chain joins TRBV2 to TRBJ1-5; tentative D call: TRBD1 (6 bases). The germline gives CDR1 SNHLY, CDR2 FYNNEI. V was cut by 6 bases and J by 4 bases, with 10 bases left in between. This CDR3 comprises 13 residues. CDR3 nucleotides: TGTGCCAGCAGGGACAGCCCTAATCAGCCCCAGCATTTT. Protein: CASRDSPNQPQHF.

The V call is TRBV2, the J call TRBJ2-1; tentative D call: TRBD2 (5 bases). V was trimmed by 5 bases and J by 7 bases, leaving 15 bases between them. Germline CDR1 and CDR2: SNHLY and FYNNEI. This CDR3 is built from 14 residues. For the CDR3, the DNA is TGTGCCAGCAGTACTAGGACCCTTTGGAATGAGCAGTTCTTC. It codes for CASSTRTLWNEQFF. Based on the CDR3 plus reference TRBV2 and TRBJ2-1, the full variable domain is EPEVTQTPSHQVTQMGQEVILRCVPISNHLYFYWYRQILGQKVEFLVSFYNNEISEKSEIFDDQFSVERPDGSNFTLKIRSTKLEDSAMYFCASSTRTLWNEQFFGPGTRLTVL.

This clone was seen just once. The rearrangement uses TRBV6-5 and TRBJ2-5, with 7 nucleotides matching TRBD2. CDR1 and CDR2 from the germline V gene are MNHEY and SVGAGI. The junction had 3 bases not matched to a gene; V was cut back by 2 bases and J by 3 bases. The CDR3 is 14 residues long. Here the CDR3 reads CASSYPGTKETQYF. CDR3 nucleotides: TGTGCCAGCAGTTACCCCGGGACTAAAGAGACCCAGTACTTC.

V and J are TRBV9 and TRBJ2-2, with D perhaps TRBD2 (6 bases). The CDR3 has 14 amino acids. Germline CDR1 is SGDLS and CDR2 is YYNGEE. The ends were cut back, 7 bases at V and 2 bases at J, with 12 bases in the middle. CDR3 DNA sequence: TGTGCCAGCTCCGGGACTTCTAACACCGGGGAGCTGTTTTTT. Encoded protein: CASSGTSNTGELFF.

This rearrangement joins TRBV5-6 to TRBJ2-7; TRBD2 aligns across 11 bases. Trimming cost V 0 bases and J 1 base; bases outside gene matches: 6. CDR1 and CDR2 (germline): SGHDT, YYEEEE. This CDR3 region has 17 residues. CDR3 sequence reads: CASSLGLAGPPSYEQYF. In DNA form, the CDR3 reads TGTGCCAGCAGCTTGGGACTAGCGGGGCCCCCTTCCTACGAGCAGTACTTC. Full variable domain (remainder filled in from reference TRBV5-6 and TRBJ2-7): DAGVTQSPTHLIKTRGQQVTLRCSPKSGHDTVSWYQQALGQGPQFIFQYYEEEERQRGNFPDRFSGHQFPNYSSELNVNALLLGDSALYLCASSLGLAGPPSYEQYFGPGTRLTVT.

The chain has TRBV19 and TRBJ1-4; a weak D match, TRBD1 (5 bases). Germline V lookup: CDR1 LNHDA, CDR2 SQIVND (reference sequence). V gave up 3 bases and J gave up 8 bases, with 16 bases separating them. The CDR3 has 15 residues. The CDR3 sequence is CASSMSFIGGEKLFF. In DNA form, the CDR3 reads TGTGCCAGTAGTATGAGTTTTATCGGGGGGGAAAAACTGTTTTTT.

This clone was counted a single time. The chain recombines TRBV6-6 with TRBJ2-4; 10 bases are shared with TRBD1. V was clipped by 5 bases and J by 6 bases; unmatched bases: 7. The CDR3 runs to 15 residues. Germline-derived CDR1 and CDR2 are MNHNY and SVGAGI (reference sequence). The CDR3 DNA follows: TGTGCCAGCAGTCCCCGGACAGGGGGGATAAACATTCAGTACTTC. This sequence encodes CASSPRTGGINIQYF.

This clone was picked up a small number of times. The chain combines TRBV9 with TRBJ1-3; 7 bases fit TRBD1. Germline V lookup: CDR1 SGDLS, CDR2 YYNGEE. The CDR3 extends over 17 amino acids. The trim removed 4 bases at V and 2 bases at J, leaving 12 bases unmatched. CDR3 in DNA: TGTGCCAGCAGCCACGACAGGGAGCAGTCCCCTGGAAACACCATATATTTT. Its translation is CASSHDREQSPGNTIYF.

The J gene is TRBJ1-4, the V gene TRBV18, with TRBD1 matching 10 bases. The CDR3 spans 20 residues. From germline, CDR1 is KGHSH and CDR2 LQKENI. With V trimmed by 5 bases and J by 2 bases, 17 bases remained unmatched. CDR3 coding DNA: TGTGCCAGCTCAGCGAGCCCCGGGACAGGGGAATTTGGGACTAATGAAAAACTGTTTTTT. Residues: CASSASPGTGEFGTNEKLFF.

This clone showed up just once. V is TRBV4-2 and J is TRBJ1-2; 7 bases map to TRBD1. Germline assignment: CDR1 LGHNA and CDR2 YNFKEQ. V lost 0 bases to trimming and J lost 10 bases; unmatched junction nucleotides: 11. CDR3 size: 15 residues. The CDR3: CASSQDRRQGLVYTF. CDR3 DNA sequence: TGTGCCAGCAGCCAAGATCGCCGACAGGGCCTGGTCTACACCTTC.

The CDR3 DNA reads TGTGCCAGTAGCCAGGGTAGGTACACTGAAGCTTTCTTT. Its protein is CASSQGRYTEAFF. This chain joins TRBV19 and TRBJ1-1; D is possibly TRBD1 (5 bases). Per germline, CDR1 LNHDA and CDR2 SQIVND (reference sequence). The CDR3 spans 13 residues. V gave up 6 bases and J gave up 3 bases, with 11 bases separating them.

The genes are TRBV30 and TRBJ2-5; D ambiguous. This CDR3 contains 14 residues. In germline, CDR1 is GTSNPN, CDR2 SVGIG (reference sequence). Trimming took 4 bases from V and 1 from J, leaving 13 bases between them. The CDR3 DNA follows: TGTGCCTGGACCCCGGTGGTAACCCAAGAGACCCAGTACTTC. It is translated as CAWTPVVTQETQYF.

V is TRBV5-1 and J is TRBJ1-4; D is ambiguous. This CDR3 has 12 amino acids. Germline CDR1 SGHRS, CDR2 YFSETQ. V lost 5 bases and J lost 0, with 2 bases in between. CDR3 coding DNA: TGCGCCAGCAGTACAACTAATGAAAAACTGTTTTTT. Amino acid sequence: CASSTTNEKLFF.

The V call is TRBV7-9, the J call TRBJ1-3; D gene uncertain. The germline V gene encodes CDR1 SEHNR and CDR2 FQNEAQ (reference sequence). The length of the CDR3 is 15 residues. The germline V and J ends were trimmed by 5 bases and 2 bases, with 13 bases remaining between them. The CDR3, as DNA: TGTGCCAGCAGCGTGGAGGGTGTAACTGGAAACACCATATATTTT. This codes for CASSVEGVTGNTIYF. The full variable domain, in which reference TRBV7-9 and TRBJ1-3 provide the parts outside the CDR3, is DTGVSQNPRHKITKRGQNVTFRCDPISEHNRLYWYRQTLGQGPEFLTYFQNEAQLEKSRLLSDRFSAERPKGSFSTLEIQRTEQGDSAMYLCASSVEGVTGNTIYFGEGSWLTVV.

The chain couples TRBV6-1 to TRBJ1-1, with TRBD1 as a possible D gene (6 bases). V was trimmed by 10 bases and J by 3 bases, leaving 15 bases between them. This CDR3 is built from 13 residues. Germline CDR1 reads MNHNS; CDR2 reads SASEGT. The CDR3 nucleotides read TGTGCCACCTTTCGCAGGGGATACACTGAAGCTTTCTTT. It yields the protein CATFRRGYTEAFF.

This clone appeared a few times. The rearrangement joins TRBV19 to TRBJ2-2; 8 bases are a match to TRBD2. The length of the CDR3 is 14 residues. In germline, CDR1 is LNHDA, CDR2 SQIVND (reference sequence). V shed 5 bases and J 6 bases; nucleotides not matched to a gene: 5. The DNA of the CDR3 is TGTGCCAGTAGTCCCCTGGGACTAGCCGGGGAGCTGTTTTTT. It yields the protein CASSPLGLAGELFF.

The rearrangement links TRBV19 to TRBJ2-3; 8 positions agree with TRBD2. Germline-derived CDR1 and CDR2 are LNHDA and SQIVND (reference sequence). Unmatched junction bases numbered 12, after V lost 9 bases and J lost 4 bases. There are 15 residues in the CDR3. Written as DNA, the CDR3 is TGTGCCAGCAAAACCCCGCGGGGGGCCCCAGATACGCAGTATTTT. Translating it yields CASKTPRGAPDTQYF.

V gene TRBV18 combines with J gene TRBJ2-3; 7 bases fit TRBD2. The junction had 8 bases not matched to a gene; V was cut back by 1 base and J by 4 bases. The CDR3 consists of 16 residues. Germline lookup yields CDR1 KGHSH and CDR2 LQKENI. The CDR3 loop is CASSPLSGGYPDTQYF. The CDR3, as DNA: TGTGCCAGCTCACCACTTTCGGGAGGATATCCAGATACGCAGTATTTT.

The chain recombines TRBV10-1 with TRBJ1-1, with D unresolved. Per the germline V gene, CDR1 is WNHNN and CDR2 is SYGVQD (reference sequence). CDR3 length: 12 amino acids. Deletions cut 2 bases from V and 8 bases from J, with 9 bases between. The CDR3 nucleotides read TGCGCCAGCAGTGAGATCGGCAGGGAAGCTTTCTTT. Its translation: CASSEIGREAFF.

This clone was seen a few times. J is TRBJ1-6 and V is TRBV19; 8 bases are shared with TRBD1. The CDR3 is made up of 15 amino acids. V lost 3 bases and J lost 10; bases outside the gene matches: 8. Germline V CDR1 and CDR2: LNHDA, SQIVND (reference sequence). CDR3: CASSILDREGSPLHF. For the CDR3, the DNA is TGTGCCAGTAGTATCCTGGACAGGGAAGGGTCACCCCTCCACTTT.

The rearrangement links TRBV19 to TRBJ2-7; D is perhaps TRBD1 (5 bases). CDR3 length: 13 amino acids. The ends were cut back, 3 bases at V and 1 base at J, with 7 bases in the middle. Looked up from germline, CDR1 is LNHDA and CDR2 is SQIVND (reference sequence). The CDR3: CASSMTASYEQYF. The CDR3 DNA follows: TGTGCCAGTAGTATGACAGCGTCCTACGAGCAGTACTTC.

CDR3 nucleotides: TGTGCCAGCAGTCCAGGACTAGCGGGAGCGGCGGTGGAGACCCAGTACTTC. This encodes CASSPGLAGAAVETQYF. The J gene is TRBJ2-5, the V gene TRBV14, with 13 bases identical to TRBD2. Per the germline V gene, CDR1 is SGHDN and CDR2 is FVKESK. The CDR3 extends over 17 amino acids. V trimming: 6 bases; J trimming: 5 bases; junction bases outside the gene matches: 12.